A single count supports the clone carrying this T cell receptor (beta chain). The antigen is unknown. TCRdb processed the reads anew with MiXCR; each CDR3 protein has one entry. The sample consists of more than 250,000 distinct CDR3 sequences, around 25% of them appearing once. This entry is derived from a study of T cell repertoires in cytomegalovirus infection. Study context: HLA-B-restricted CMV epitopes that are well studied were used alongside recently identified HLA-C-restricted ones.

The germline gives CDR1 SGHRS, CDR2 YFSETQ. The CDR3 extends over 12 amino acids. Trimming pared 4 bases from V and 7 bases from J, leaving 11 bases between. The receptor comes from a human donor in good health (CMV status not recorded). Some clones in this sample may be carry-over from other donors' samples. Source: cultured PBMCs, taken from culture after CMV antigen stimulation. The chain has TRBV5-1 and TRBJ1-1; D is ambiguous. CDR3: CASSPDMGEAFF. The CDR3, as DNA: TGCGCCAGCAGCCCCGACATGGGTGAAGCTTTCTTT.